This T cell receptor beta chain emerged from a study of CD8 T cells in ankylosing spondylitis. The study, taken as a whole, reports: Within ankylosing spondylitis blood, a TCR beta motif made up of eight or nine highly homologous variants appeared to be characteristic.

A note on this clonotype: Its antigen is unknown.

TCRdb re-derived calls from the 5' RACE reads in MiXCR, one entry per CDR3 protein. The sample yields about 450,000 distinct CDR3 sequences, 20% to 30% seen once. Trimming left V 7 bases short and J 0 bases short, with 12 bases between. This CDR3 is 14 amino acids long. Per the germline V gene, CDR1 is LNHDA and CDR2 is SQIVND (reference sequence). The source material was blood, either unsorted or a sorted T cell fraction (not recorded which). This TCR derives from a male donor with ankylosing spondylitis. The chain recombines TRBV19 with TRBJ1-1, with no clear D. The CDR3 region is CASKERRMNTEAFF. For the CDR3, the DNA is TGTGCCAGTAAGGAGCGACGTATGAACACTGAAGCTTTCTTT.